Each of the 23 T cell receptor beta chains below was sequenced from the same sample in a study of CD8 T cells in ankylosing spondylitis (TCRdb year 2017). What the work shows at the level of the full study, not this receptor alone: A TCR beta motif of about 8 highly homologous amino acid variants appeared characteristic of blood from ankylosing spondylitis patients.

No antigens are known for them. The method was 5' RACE. TCRdb names Illumina HiSeq 2500 as the instrument used. TCRdb reprocessed the public reads (quality trimming at Q25 with fastp, clone calling with MiXCR) and kept in-frame beta chains. Duplicate CDR3 protein sequences are folded into a single record with the most common DNA and genes. The sample records about 840,000 distinct CDR3 sequences, about an eighth of which are singletons. Approximately 0.51% of the sample goes to the ten largest clones. Sequencing input: blood, either unsorted or a sorted T cell fraction (not recorded which). These receptors were obtained from a male donor with ankylosing spondylitis.

This clonotype was seen only a few times. The V and J genes are TRBV18 and TRBJ1-4; D uncertain. The CDR3 totals 14 residues. V lost 1 base, J lost 8 bases, and 11 bases lay in between. In germline, CDR1 is KGHSH, CDR2 LQKENI. In DNA form, the CDR3 reads TGTGCCAGCTCACCACAGAGGCCTTCGGAAAAACTGTTTTTT. It encodes CASSPQRPSEKLFF.

The chain joins TRBV6-2 or TRBV6-3 to TRBJ1-1, with D perhaps TRBD1 (5 bases). CDR1 MNHEY and CDR2 SVGEGT come from the germline V gene. This CDR3 is built from 16 residues. V was cut by 8 bases and J by 5 bases, with 24 bases left in between. The CDR3 spells CASGERMGVPLTEAFF. The DNA of the CDR3 is TGTGCCAGCGGCGAGAGAATGGGGGTCCCTCTGACTGAAGCTTTCTTT.

This clonotype showed up many times. The chain uses TRBV6-1 and TRBJ2-1, with 12 bases that match TRBD2. CDR1 is MNHNS and CDR2 is SASEGT in the germline V gene. V trimming: 6 bases; J trimming: 0 bases; junction bases outside the gene matches: 9. This CDR3 spans 18 amino acids. CDR3: CASRGLAGGRSSYNEQFF. Here the CDR3 DNA reads TGTGCCAGCAGAGGGCTAGCGGGAGGGAGGAGCTCCTACAATGAGCAGTTCTTC.

This sequence joins TRBV7-3 and TRBJ2-1; either TRBD1 or TRBD2 may fit D (5 bases each). V gave up 9 bases and J gave up 5 bases, with 17 bases separating them. From germline, CDR1 is SGHTA and CDR2 FQGTGA. This CDR3 has 14 residues. CDR3 region: CASSNRDLNNEQFF. CDR3 sequence (DNA): TGTGCCAGTAGTAACCGGGACCTTAACAATGAGCAGTTCTTC. The variable domain in full, with the rest retrieved from reference TRBV7-3 and TRBJ2-1, is GAGVSQTPSNKVTEKGKYVELRCDPISGHTALYWYRQSLGQGPEFLIYFQGTGAADDSGLPNDRFFAVRPEGSVSTLKIQRTERGDSAVYLCASSNRDLNNEQFFGPGTRLTVL.

This clonotype was picked up a small number of times. This chain connects TRBV6-2 or TRBV6-3 to TRBJ1-2, with D unclear. CDR3 length: 14 residues. In germline, CDR1 is MNHEY, CDR2 SVGEGT. V was pared by 4 bases and J by 4 bases, with 13 bases between. CDR3 region: CASSFDRRGYGYTF. CDR3 nucleotide sequence: TGTGCCAGCAGTTTCGACCGACGGGGCTATGGCTACACCTTC.

V usage is TRBV7-2 and J usage is TRBJ2-1; 9 bases are a match to TRBD2. With 5 bases clipped from V and 4 bases from J, the junction kept 6 bases outside the gene matches. CDR1 SGHTA and CDR2 FQGNSA come from the germline V gene. The CDR3 has 15 amino acids. CDR3 sequence reads: CASSALAGLYNEQFF. The CDR3 DNA reads TGTGCCAGCAGCGCACTAGCGGGCCTATACAATGAGCAGTTCTTC.

This chain joins TRBV20-1 and TRBJ2-7; 11 nucleotides align to TRBD2. The CDR3 consists of 17 residues. Germline assignment: CDR1 DFQATT and CDR2 SNEGSKA (reference sequence). Germline trimming cut 6 bases from V and 4 bases from J; bases unmatched to any gene: 17. The CDR3, as DNA: TGCAGTGCGCAAGAAATTTTTACTAGCGGGAGAACGTACGAGCAGTACTTC. Its translation is CSAQEIFTSGRTYEQYF.

This clonotype was recorded at least ten times. V usage is TRBV12-3 or TRBV12-4 and J usage is TRBJ2-3, with D perhaps being TRBD1 or TRBD2 (6 bases each). Trimming took 8 bases from V and 3 from J, leaving 12 bases between them. The CDR3 is made up of 13 amino acids. The CDR3 nucleotides are TGTGCCAGCGCGGGGCAGGGGACAGATACGCAGTATTTT. Amino acids: CASAGQGTDTQYF.

The genes are TRBV4-2 and TRBJ2-6; D call uncertain. The V gene lost 1 base and the J gene lost 0 bases, with 7 bases spanning the gap. CDR3 length: 16 amino acids. Germline loops: CDR1 LGHNA, CDR2 YNFKEQ. Written as DNA, the CDR3 is TGTGCCAGCAGCCAAGGACGACTCTCTGGGGCCAACGTCCTGACTTTC. As protein: CASSQGRLSGANVLTF.

The J gene is TRBJ1-6, the V gene TRBV20-1; perhaps TRBD1 as D (5 bases). V gave up 2 bases and J gave up 8 bases, with 19 bases separating them. The germline gives CDR1 DFQATT, CDR2 SNEGSKA (reference sequence). The CDR3 has 16 residues. The CDR3 DNA is TGCAGTGCTAGAAAGGGCGGGACGACGTTAGATTCACCCCTCCACTTT. Its translation: CSARKGGTTLDSPLHF.

This clonotype has ten or more counts. The chain joins TRBV6-1 to TRBJ2-1; tentative D call: TRBD2 (6 bases). V lost 8 bases and J lost 0, with 11 bases in between. The CDR3 contains 14 residues. From germline, CDR1 is MNHNS and CDR2 SASEGT. The CDR3 reads CASYAGSSYNEQFF. In DNA form, the CDR3 reads TGTGCCAGCTACGCGGGGAGCTCCTACAATGAGCAGTTCTTC.

This clonotype was found a few times. V and J are TRBV10-3 and TRBJ2-1; TRBD2 aligns across 8 bases. The V and J ends lost 6 bases and 1 base, in that order; junction bases with no gene match: 20. CDR3 size: 20 residues. The V gene's germline CDR1 is ENHRY and CDR2 SYGVKD. CDR3 region: CAIRATGTSDQPLSYNEQFF. The CDR3 coding sequence is TGTGCCATCAGAGCAACCGGGACTAGTGATCAACCCCTATCCTACAATGAGCAGTTCTTC.

V is TRBV12-3 or TRBV12-4 and J is TRBJ2-1; 7 positions agree with TRBD1. V shed 5 bases and J 6 bases; nucleotides not matched to a gene: 10. CDR3 size: 15 residues. CDR3 nucleotide sequence: TGTGCCAGCAGTGTGACAGGGTTGGTCATCAATGAGCAGTTCTTC. Amino acids: CASSVTGLVINEQFF.

This clonotype was counted many times. The chain recombines TRBV5-1 with TRBJ2-3, with D tentatively TRBD2 (6 bases). The CDR3 loop spans 13 amino acids. V was pared by 0 bases and J by 5 bases, with 7 bases between. Germline V CDR1 and CDR2: SGHRS, YFSETQ. The CDR3 protein is CASSLASEDTQYF. The CDR3 bases are TGCGCCAGCAGCTTGGCTAGCGAAGATACGCAGTATTTT.

The CDR3 is CAWSTQNQPQHF. In DNA form, the CDR3 reads TGTGCCTGGAGTACTCAGAATCAGCCCCAGCATTTT. V is TRBV30 and J is TRBJ1-5; D is uncertain. Germline values: CDR1 GTSNPN, CDR2 SVGIG (reference sequence). The CDR3 runs 12 residues. Trimming shortened V by 2 bases and J by 4 bases, and 6 bases separated the two germline ends.

The chain links TRBV5-1 to TRBJ2-1; 9 bases fit TRBD2. Germline lookup yields CDR1 SGHRS and CDR2 YFSETQ. Trimming removed 1 base from V and 0 bases from J; junction bases left unmatched: 14. The CDR3 runs to 20 residues. CDR3 region: CASSLYGLAGILSSYNEQFF. The CDR3 nucleotides read TGCGCCAGCAGCTTGTACGGGCTAGCGGGGATACTTAGCTCCTACAATGAGCAGTTCTTC.

This clonotype was recorded many times. V gene TRBV5-1 combines with J gene TRBJ1-3; no reliable D call. With 2 bases removed from V and 2 bases from J, the gap between germline ends came to 8 bases. Germline CDR1 and CDR2: SGHRS and YFSETQ. This CDR3 is 14 amino acids long. CDR3 protein: CASSLSGPGNTIYF. The CDR3 nucleotides read TGCGCCAGCAGCTTATCTGGACCTGGAAACACCATATATTTT.

CDR3 residues: CSALGSDQQFF. CDR3 nucleotides: TGCAGTGCTCTAGGGAGCGACCAGCAGTTCTTC. The J gene is TRBJ2-1, the V gene TRBV20-1; D may be TRBD2 (5 bases). Deletions cut 5 bases from V and 11 bases from J, with 13 bases between. The CDR3 length is 11 residues. Per the germline V gene, CDR1 is DFQATT and CDR2 is SNEGSKA (reference sequence).

This clonotype was seen a few times. The rearrangement uses TRBV5-1 and TRBJ2-3; no clear D. CDR3 length: 15 residues. Germline CDR1 SGHRS, CDR2 YFSETQ. Trimming pared 0 bases from V and 2 bases from J, leaving 10 bases between. The chain's CDR3 is CASSLGYSPTDTQYF. The CDR3 nucleotides are TGCGCCAGCAGCTTGGGTTATTCCCCCACAGATACGCAGTATTTT.

This chain's CDR3 is CAISLIGGTGSYEQYF. CDR3 bases: TGTGCCATCAGCCTGATCGGGGGGACAGGGTCTTACGAGCAGTACTTC. The rearrangement uses TRBV10-3 and TRBJ2-7, with 9 bases that match TRBD1. Germline loops: CDR1 ENHRY, CDR2 SYGVKD. V lost 6 bases, J lost 4 bases, and 13 bases stayed unmatched. CDR3 length equals 16 residues.

The rearrangement links TRBV7-9 to TRBJ2-6; no definite D call. V dropped 3 bases and J dropped 3 bases, with 9 bases sitting between them. CDR3 size: 15 residues. Per germline, CDR1 SEHNR and CDR2 FQNEAQ (reference sequence). CDR3 DNA sequence: TGTGCCAGCAGCTTGGCCGGATATGGGGCCAACGTCCTGACTTTC. Residues: CASSLAGYGANVLTF. The full variable domain, with the rest looked up from reference TRBV7-9 and TRBJ2-6, is DTGVSQNPRHKITKRGQNVTFRCDPISEHNRLYWYRQTLGQGPEFLTYFQNEAQLEKSRLLSDRFSAERPKGSFSTLEIQRTEQGDSAMYLCASSLAGYGANVLTFGAGSRLTVL.

The chain uses TRBV10-3 and TRBJ1-2, with no clear D. CDR3 length equals 15 residues. Trimming left V 2 bases short and J 3 bases short, with 13 bases between. Germline V gene data show CDR1 as ENHRY and CDR2 as SYGVKD. The DNA of the CDR3 is TGTGCCATCAGTGAGAGAGACGGGAGGTACTATGGCTACACCTTC. Protein product: CAISERDGRYYGYTF.

The V call is TRBV5-1, the J call TRBJ1-1; 8 bases are shared with TRBD1. V was pared by 4 bases and J by 7 bases, with 6 bases of the junction left unmatched. The CDR3 spans 13 residues. In germline, CDR1 is SGHRS, CDR2 YFSETQ. As DNA, the CDR3 is TGCGCCAGCAGCCTACGGGACAGGATTGAAGCTTTCTTT. Its translation: CASSLRDRIEAFF.